The source of this T cell receptor beta chain is a study of TIL therapy for anti-PD-1-resistant metastatic lung cancer. Overall study context: Patients then received nivolumab; progressors got lymphodepletion, TIL and IL-2. Study findings and constraints: TIL clonotype persistence in blood showed no apparent association with response.

The libraries were made with immunoSEQ v3. Only in-frame clones appear in the TCRdb table, and some are missing; sequencing was by immunoSEQ multiplex PCR. The table includes about 47,000 clones, 80% to 90% detected once. Germline V lookup: CDR1 SGHRS, CDR2 YFSETQ. The CDR3 sequence is 13 residues long. V was pared by 4 bases and J by 3 bases, with 3 bases of the junction left unmatched. Time point described: pre-treatment sample, taken before nivolumab and TIL therapy. Points on this clone: Its antigen is still unknown.

This sequence joins TRBV5-1 and TRBJ2-5; 7 nucleotides agree with TRBD1. The sequences come from blood, collected at baseline. This receptor was identified in a person aged 25-79 years with non-small cell lung cancer. The CDR3 protein is CASSPGTEETQYF. CDR3 coding DNA: TGCGCCAGCAGCCCTGGGACAGAAGAGACCCAGTACTTC.